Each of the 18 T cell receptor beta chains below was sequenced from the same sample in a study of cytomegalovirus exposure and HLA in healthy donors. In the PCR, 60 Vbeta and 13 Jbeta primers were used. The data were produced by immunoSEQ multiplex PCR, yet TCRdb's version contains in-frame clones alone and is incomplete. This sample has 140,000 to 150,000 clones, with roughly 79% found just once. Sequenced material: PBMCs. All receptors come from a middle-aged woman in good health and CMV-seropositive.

The CDR3 bases are TGTGCCAGCAGCTTAGCGGGGTTCACCGGGGAGCTGTTTTTT. It is translated as CASSLAGFTGELFF. The chain links TRBV11-2 to TRBJ2-2, with a weak D call TRBD2 (5 bases). V was pared by 1 base and J by 4 bases, with 7 bases between. The CDR3 is made up of 14 amino acids. Germline assignment: CDR1 SGHAT and CDR2 FQNNGV.

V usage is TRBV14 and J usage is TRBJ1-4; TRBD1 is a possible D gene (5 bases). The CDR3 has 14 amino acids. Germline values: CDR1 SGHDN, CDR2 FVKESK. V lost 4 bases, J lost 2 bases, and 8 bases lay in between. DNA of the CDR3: TGTGCCAGCAGCCCCAGGGTGACTAATGAAAAACTGTTTTTT. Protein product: CASSPRVTNEKLFF. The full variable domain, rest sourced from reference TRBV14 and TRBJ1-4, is EAGVTQFPSHSVIEKGQTVTLRCDPISGHDNLYWYRRVMGKEIKFLLHFVKESKQDESGMPNNRFLAERTGGTYSTLKVQPAELEDSGVYFCASSPRVTNEKLFFGSGTQLSVL.

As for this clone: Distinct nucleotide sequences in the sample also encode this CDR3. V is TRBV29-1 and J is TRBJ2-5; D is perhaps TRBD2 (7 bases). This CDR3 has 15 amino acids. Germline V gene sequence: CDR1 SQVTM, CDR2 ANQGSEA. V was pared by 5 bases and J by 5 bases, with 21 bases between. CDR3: CSVSGGYRIQETQYF. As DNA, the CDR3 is TGCAGCGTTTCGGGGGGCTACAGGATCCAGGAGACCCAGTACTTC.

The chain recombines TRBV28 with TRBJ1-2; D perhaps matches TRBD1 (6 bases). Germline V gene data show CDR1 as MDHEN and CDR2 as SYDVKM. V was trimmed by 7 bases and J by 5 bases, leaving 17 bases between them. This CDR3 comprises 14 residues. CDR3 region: CASTVAGTWYGYTF. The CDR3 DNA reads TGTGCCAGCACCGTCGCCGGGACATGGTATGGCTACACCTTC.

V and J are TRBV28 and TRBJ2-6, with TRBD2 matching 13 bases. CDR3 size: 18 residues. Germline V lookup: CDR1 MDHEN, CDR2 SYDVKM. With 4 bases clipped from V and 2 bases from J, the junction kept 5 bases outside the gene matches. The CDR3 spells CASSSGLAGVPGANVLTF. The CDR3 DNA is TGTGCCAGCAGTTCCGGACTAGCGGGGGTGCCTGGGGCCAACGTCCTGACTTTC.

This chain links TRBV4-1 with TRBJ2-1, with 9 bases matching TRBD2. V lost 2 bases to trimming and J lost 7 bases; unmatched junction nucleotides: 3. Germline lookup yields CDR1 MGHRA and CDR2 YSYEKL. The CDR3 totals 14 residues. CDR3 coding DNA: TGCGCCAGCAGCCAAAAGACTAGCGGAAATGAGCAGTTCTTC. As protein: CASSQKTSGNEQFF.

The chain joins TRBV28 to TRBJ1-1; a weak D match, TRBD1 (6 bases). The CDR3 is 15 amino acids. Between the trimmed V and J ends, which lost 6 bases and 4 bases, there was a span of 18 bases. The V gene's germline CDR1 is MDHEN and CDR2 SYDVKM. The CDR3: CASRLLGVGATEAFF. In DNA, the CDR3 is TGTGCCAGCAGACTATTAGGAGTGGGGGCCACTGAAGCTTTCTTT.

The CDR3 loop is CASSPEPRASGNTIYF. The CDR3 nucleotides are TGTGCCAGCAGCCCCGAGCCGAGGGCCTCTGGAAACACCATATATTTT. The chain carries TRBV9 and TRBJ1-3; D call uncertain. CDR1 is SGDLS and CDR2 is YYNGEE in the germline V gene. The CDR3 covers 16 residues. The V and J ends lost 4 bases and 0 bases respectively, with 14 bases between them.

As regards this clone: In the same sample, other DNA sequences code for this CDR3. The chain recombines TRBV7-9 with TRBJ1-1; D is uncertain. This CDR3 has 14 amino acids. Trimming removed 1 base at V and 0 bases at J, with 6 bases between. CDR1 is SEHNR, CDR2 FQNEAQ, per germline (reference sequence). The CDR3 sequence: CASSLDRLNTEAFF. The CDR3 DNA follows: TGTGCCAGCAGCTTAGACAGATTGAACACTGAAGCTTTCTTT. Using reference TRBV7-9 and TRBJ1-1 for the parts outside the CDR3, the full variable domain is DTGVSQNPRHKITKRGQNVTFRCDPISEHNRLYWYRQTLGQGPEFLTYFQNEAQLEKSRLLSDRFSAERPKGSFSTLEIQRTEQGDSAMYLCASSLDRLNTEAFFGQGTRLTVV.

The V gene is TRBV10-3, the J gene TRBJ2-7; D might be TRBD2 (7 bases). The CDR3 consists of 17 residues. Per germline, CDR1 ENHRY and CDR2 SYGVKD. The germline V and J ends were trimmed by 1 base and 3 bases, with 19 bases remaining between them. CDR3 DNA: TGTGCCATCAGTGAGTTGGGGCCAACAGGGACTATCTACGAGCAGTACTTC. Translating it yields CAISELGPTGTIYEQYF.

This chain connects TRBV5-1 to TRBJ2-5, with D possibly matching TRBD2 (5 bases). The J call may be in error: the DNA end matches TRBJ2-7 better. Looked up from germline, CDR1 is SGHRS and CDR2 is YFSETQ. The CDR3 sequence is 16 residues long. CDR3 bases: TGCGCCAGCAGTAACTGGCCAAGTGCTAGCCCGTACGAGCAGTACTTC. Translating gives CASSNWPSASPYEQYF.

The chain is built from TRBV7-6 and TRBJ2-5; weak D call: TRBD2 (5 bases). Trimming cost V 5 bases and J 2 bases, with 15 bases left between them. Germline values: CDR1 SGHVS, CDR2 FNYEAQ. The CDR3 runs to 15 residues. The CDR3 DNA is TGTGCCAGCAGCCCCGGCCGGGGTATACAAGAGACCCAGTACTTC. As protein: CASSPGRGIQETQYF.

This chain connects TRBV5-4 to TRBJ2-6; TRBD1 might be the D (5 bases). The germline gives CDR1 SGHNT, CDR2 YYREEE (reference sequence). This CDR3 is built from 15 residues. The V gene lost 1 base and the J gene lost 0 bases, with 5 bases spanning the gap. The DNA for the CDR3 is TGTGCCAGCAGCTTGAGGGGCTCTGGGGCCAACGTCCTGACTTTC. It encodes CASSLRGSGANVLTF.

CDR3 loop: CATSSPQGYEQYF. The CDR3, as DNA: TGTGCCACCAGCTCCCCACAGGGTTACGAGCAGTACTTC. The V gene is TRBV15, the J gene TRBJ2-7; a possible D gene is TRBD1 (6 bases). The CDR3 sequence is 13 residues long. From germline, CDR1 is LNHNV and CDR2 YYDKDF (reference sequence). Trimming removed 5 bases at V and 4 bases at J, with 12 bases between.

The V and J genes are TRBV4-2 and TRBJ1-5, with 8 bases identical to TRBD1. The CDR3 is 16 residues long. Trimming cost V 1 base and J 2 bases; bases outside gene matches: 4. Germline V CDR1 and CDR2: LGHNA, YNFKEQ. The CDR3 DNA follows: TGTGCCAGCAGCCAAGTTACAGGGGGAGGCAATCAGCCCCAGCATTTT. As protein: CASSQVTGGGNQPQHF.

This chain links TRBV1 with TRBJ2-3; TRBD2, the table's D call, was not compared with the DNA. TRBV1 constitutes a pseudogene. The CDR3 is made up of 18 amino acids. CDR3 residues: CTSSPTSGVNTSTDTQYF. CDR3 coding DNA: TGCACCAGCAGCCCGACTAGCGGCGTCAACACTAGCACAGATACGCAGTATTTT.

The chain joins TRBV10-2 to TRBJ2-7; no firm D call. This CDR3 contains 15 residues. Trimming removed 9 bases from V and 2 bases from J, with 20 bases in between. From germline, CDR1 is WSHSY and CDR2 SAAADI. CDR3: CASRPIANQAYEQYF. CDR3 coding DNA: TGCGCCAGTCGCCCAATAGCTAACCAAGCCTACGAGCAGTACTTC.

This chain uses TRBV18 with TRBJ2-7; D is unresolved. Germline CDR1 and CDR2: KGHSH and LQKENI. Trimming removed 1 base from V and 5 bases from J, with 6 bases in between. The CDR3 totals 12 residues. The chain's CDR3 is CASSPHSNEQYF. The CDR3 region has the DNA TGTGCCAGCTCACCACATAGCAACGAGCAGTACTTC.